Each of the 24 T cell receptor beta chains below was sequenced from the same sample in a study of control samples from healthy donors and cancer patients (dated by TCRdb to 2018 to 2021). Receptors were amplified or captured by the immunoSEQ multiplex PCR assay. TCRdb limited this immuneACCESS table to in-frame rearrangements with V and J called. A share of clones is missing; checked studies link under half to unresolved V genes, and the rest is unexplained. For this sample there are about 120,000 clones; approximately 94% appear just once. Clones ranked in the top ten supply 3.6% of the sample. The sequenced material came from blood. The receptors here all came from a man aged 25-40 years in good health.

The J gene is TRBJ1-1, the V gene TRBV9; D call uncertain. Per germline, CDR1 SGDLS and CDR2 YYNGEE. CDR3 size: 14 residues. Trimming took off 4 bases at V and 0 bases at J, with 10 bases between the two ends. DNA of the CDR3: TGTGCCAGCAGCCCTGCCTTCATGAACACTGAAGCTTTCTTT. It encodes CASSPAFMNTEAFF.

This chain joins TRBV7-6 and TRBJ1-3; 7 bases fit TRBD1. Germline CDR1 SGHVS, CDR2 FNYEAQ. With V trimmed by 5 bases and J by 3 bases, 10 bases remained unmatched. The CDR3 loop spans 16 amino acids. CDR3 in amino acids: CASSLTGQKVGNTIYF. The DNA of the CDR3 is TGTGCCAGCAGCCTCACGGGACAGAAGGTTGGAAACACCATATATTTT.

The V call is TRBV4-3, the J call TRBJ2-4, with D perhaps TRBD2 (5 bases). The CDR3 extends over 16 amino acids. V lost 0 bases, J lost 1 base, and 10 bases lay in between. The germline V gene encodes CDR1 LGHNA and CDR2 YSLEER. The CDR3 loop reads CASSQDDGGAKNIQYF. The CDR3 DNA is TGCGCCAGCAGCCAAGATGATGGAGGTGCCAAAAACATTCAGTACTTC.

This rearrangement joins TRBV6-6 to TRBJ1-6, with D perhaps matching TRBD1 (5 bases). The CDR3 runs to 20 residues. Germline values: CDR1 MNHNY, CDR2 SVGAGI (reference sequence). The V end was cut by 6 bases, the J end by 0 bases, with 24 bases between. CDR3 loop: CASSLLPIVRGSSYNSPLHF. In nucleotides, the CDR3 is TGTGCCAGCAGCCTACTCCCAATCGTTAGGGGAAGCTCCTATAATTCACCCCTCCACTTT.

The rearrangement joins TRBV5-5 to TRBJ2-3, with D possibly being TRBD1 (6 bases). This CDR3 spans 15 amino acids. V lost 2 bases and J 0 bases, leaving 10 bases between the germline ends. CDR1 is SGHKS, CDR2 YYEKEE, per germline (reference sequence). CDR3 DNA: TGTGCCAGCAGCTTACCCCAGGGGAGCACAGATACGCAGTATTTT. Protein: CASSLPQGSTDTQYF.

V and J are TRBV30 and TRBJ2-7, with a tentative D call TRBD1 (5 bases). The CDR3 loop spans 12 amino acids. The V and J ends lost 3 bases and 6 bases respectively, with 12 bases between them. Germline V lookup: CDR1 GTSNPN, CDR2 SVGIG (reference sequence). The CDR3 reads CAWSVGQLEQYF. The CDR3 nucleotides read TGTGCCTGGAGCGTGGGGCAGCTCGAGCAGTACTTC.

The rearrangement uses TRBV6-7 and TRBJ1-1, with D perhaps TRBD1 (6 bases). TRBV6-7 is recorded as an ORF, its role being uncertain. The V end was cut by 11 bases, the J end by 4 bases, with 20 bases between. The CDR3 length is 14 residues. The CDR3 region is CAPLRRGAITEAFF. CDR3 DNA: TGTGCCCCACTGAGACGGGGGGCGATCACTGAAGCTTTCTTT.

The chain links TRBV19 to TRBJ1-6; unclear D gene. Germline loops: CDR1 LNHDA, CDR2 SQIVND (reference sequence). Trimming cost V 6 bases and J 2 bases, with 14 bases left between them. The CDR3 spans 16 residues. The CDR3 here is CASSPGTRPYNSPLHF. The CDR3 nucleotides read TGTGCCAGTAGCCCGGGAACCCGCCCCTATAATTCACCCCTCCACTTT.

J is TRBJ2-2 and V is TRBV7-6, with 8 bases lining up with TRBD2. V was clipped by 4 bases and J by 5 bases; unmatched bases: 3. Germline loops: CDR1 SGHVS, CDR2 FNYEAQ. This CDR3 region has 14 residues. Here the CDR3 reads CASSSGGATGELFF. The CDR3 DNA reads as TGTGCCAGCAGCTCCGGGGGGGCAACCGGGGAGCTGTTTTTT.

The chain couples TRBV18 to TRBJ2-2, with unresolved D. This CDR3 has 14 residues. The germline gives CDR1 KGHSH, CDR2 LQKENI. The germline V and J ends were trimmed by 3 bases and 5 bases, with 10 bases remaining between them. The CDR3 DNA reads TGTGCCAGCTCACCCCCGAAAGGGACCGGGGAGCTGTTTTTT. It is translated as CASSPPKGTGELFF. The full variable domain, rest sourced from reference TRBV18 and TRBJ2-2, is NAGVMQNPRHLVRRRGQEARLRCSPMKGHSHVYWYRQLPEEGLKFMVYLQKENIIDESGMPKERFSAEFPKEGPSILRIQQVVRGDSAAYFCASSPPKGTGELFFGEGSRLTVL.

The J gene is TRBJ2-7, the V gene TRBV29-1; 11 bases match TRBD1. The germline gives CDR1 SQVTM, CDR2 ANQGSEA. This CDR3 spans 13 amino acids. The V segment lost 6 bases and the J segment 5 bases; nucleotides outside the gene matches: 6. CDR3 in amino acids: CSVTGQGVHEQYF. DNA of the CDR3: TGCAGCGTAACGGGACAGGGGGTTCACGAGCAGTACTTC.

CDR3 loop: CASSLVGTGAGNYGYTF. Written as DNA, the CDR3 is TGTGCCAGCAGCTTAGTGGGTACGGGTGCGGGGAACTATGGCTACACCTTC. The chain joins TRBV7-2 to TRBJ1-2, with D hard to call. The CDR3 length is 17 residues. V lost 1 base, J lost 2 bases, and 17 bases lay in between. The germline V gene has CDR1 SGHTA and CDR2 FQGNSA.

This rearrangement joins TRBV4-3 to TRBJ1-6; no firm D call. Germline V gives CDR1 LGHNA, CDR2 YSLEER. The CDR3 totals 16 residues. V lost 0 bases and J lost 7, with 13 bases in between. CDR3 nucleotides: TGCGCCAGCAGCCAAGAACTCCAGGCGCCGAATTCACCCCTCCACTTT. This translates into CASSQELQAPNSPLHF.

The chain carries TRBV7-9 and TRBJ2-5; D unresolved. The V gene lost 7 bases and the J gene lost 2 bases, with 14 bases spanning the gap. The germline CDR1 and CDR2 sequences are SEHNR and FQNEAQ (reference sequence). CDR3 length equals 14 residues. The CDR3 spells CASISWVSQETQYF. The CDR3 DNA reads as TGTGCCAGCATCTCTTGGGTCTCTCAAGAGACCCAGTACTTC. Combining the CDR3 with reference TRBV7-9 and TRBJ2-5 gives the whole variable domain DTGVSQNPRHKITKRGQNVTFRCDPISEHNRLYWYRQTLGQGPEFLTYFQNEAQLEKSRLLSDRFSAERPKGSFSTLEIQRTEQGDSAMYLCASISWVSQETQYFGPGTRLLVL.

The CDR3 protein is CASSDIQGYGNTIYF. The CDR3 nucleotides read TGTGCCAGCAGTGATATACAGGGCTATGGAAACACCATATATTTT. V is TRBV2 and J is TRBJ1-3; the D gene is possibly TRBD1 (6 bases). This CDR3 region has 15 residues. Trimming left V 3 bases short and J 3 bases short, with 12 bases between. CDR1 is SNHLY and CDR2 is FYNNEI in the germline V gene.

CDR3 nucleotides: TGTGCCAGCGGACTAGCGGGAGCAAATGAGCAGTTCTTC. It encodes CASGLAGANEQFF. The rearrangement uses TRBV19 and TRBJ2-1, with 13 bases aligning to TRBD2. The trim removed 9 bases at V and 7 bases at J, leaving 3 bases unmatched. The CDR3 has 13 residues. Germline values: CDR1 LNHDA, CDR2 SQIVND (reference sequence).

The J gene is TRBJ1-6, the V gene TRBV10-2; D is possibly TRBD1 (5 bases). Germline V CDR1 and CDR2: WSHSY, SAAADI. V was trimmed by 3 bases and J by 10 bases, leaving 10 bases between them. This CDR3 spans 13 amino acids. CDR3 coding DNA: TGCGCCAGCAGTGACCCAGGGTCCTCACCCCTCCACTTT. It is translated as CASSDPGSSPLHF.

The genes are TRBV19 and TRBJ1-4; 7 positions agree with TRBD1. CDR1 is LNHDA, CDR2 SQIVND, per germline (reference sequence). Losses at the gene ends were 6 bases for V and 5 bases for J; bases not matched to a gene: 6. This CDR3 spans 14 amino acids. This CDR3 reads CASRPDRQNEKLFF. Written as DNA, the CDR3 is TGTGCCAGTAGGCCGGACAGGCAGAATGAAAAACTGTTTTTT.

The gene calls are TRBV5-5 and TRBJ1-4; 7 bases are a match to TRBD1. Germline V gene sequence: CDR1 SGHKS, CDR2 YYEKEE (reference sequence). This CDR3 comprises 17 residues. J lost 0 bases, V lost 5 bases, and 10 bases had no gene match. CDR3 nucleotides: TGTGCCAGCAGGGGTAGGGGGCGCGGGGCAACTAATGAAAAACTGTTTTTT. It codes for CASRGRGRGATNEKLFF.

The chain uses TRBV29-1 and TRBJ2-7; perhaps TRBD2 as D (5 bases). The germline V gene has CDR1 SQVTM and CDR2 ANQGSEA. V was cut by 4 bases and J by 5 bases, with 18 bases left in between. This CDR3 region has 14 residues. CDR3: CSVGSARAVHEQYF. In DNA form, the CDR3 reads TGCAGCGTTGGGTCTGCGAGGGCGGTCCACGAGCAGTACTTC.

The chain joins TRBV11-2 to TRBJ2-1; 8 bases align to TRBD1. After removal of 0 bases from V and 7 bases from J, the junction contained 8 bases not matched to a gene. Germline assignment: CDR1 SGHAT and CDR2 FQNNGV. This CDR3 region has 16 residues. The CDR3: CASSLDWDRSSNEQFF. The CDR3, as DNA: TGTGCCAGCAGCTTAGATTGGGACAGGTCATCGAATGAGCAGTTCTTC.

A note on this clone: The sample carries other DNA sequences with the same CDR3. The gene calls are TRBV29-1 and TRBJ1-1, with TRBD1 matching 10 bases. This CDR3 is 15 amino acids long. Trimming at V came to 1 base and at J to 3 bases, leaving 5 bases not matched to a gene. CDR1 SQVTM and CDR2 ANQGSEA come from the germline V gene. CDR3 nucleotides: TGCAGCGTTGAAGGGACAGGGGGGCTTGACACTGAAGCTTTCTTT. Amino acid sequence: CSVEGTGGLDTEAFF.

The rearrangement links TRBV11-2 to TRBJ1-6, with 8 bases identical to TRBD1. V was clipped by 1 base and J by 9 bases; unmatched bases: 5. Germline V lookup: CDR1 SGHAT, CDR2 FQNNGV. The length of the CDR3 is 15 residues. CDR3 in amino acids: CASSLVARGRSPLHF. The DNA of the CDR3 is TGTGCCAGCAGCTTAGTGGCCAGGGGGCGTTCACCCCTCCACTTT.

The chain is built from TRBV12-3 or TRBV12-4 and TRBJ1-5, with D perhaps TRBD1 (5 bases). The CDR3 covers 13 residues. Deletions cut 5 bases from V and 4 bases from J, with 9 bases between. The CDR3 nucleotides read TGTGCCAGCAGTCGGACAAATAATCAGCCCCAGCATTTT. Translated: CASSRTNNQPQHF.